What follows are 7 T cell receptor beta chains derived from one specimen sequenced in a study of blood T cell repertoires in COVID-19. Using immunoSEQ multiplex PCR, the repertoire was profiled, and TCRdb retains in-frame clones only, with some absent. There are 95,000 to 100,000 clones in the sample; 85% to 95% occur only once, and 4.5% to 6% lies in the top ten. The material sequenced was peripheral blood. The receptors stem from a man aged 50-59 years with active COVID-19.

This clone was picked up one time. V and J are TRBV30 and TRBJ2-7, with 10 bases aligning to TRBD1. The J segment lost 3 bases and the V segment lost 6 bases, leaving 11 bases of the junction unmatched. The germline gives CDR1 GTSNPN, CDR2 SVGIG (reference sequence). The CDR3 consists of 15 residues. CDR3 sequence: CACQTWDRGFYEQYF. The CDR3, as DNA: TGTGCCTGCCAGACGTGGGACAGGGGTTTCTACGAGCAGTACTTC. Full variable domain (rest looked up from reference TRBV30 and TRBJ2-7): SQTIHQWPATLVQPVGSPLSLECTVEGTSNPNLYWYRQAAGRGLQLLFYSVGIGQISSEVPQNLSASRPQDRQFILSSKKLLLSDSGFYLCACQTWDRGFYEQYFGPGTRLTVT.

CDR3 sequence (DNA): TGTGCCAGCAGCCTCAGGGAAGATACGCAGTATTTT. Translation: CASSLREDTQYF. This rearrangement joins TRBV12-3 or TRBV12-4 to TRBJ2-3; maybe TRBD1 (5 bases). The CDR3 spans 12 residues. The V end was cut by 6 bases, the J end by 5 bases, with 9 bases between.

The V gene is TRBV3-1 (or the pseudogene TRBV3-2), the J gene TRBJ1-2; possible D gene TRBD1, 5 bases. V gave up 2 bases and J gave up 8 bases, with 9 bases separating them. CDR1 is LGHDT and CDR2 is YNNKEL in the germline V gene (reference sequence). The CDR3 totals 12 residues. This CDR3 is CASSQRRGGYTF. The CDR3 DNA reads as TGTGCCAGCAGCCAACGACGGGGGGGCTACACCTTC.

This chain links TRBV19 with TRBJ1-5; D possibly corresponds to TRBD1 (5 bases). The CDR3 is 14 amino acids. Germline V lookup: CDR1 LNHDA, CDR2 SQIVND (reference sequence). V gave up 4 bases and J gave up 7 bases, with 14 bases separating them. The CDR3 nucleotides are TGTGCCAGTAGTACTCAAGATGGGGGGCAGCCCCAGCATTTT. Protein: CASSTQDGGQPQHF.

This clone was seen once. The gene calls are TRBV12-5 and TRBJ2-3; 7 positions match TRBD2. The CDR3 contains 14 residues. Trimming took 5 bases from V and 6 from J; bases not matched to a gene: 8. The germline V gene encodes CDR1 LGHNT and CDR2 FRNRAP. As DNA, the CDR3 is TGTGCTAGTGGTCGCGGGACTAACCTCGATACGCAGTATTTT. Amino acids: CASGRGTNLDTQYF.

This sequence joins TRBV6-5 and TRBJ1-2, with D possibly matching TRBD1 (5 bases). V was cut by 7 bases and J by 7 bases, with 16 bases left in between. This CDR3 is 13 amino acids long. The V gene's germline CDR1 is MNHEY and CDR2 SVGAGI. CDR3 protein: CASTLDRGGGYTF. CDR3 in DNA: TGTGCCAGCACCCTTGACCGGGGGGGTGGCTACACCTTC.

This chain links TRBV3-1 (or the pseudogene TRBV3-2) with TRBJ1-2, with a possible D match to TRBD1 (5 bases). V lost 0 bases to trimming and J lost 4 bases, with 12 bases between them. The CDR3 runs 15 residues. CDR1 and CDR2 (germline): LGHDT, YNNKEL (reference sequence). This chain's CDR3 is CASSQDHTQGYGYTF. The CDR3 coding sequence is TGTGCCAGCAGCCAAGATCATACCCAGGGCTATGGCTACACCTTC.